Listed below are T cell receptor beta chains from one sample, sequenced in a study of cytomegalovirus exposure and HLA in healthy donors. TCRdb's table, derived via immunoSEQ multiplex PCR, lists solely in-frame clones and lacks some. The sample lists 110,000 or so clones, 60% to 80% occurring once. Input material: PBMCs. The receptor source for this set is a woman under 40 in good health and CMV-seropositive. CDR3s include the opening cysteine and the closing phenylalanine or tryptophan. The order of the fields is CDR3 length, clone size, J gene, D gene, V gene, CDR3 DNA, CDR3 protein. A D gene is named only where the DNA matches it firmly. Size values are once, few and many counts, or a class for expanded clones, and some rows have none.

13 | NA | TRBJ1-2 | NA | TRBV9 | TGTGCCAGCAGCGCTACGGGGAAATATGGCTACACCTTC | CASSATGKYGYTF
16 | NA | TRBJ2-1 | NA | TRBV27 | TGTGCCAGCAGTCCACCGCCCGGGGGAGATATGAATGAGCAGTTCTTC | CASSPPPGGDMNEQFF
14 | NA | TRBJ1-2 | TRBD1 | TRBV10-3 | TGTGCCACTCATATCACAGGGGCCCCTACGGGCTACACCTTC | CATHITGAPTGYTF
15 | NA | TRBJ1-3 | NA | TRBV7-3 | TGTGCCAGCAGCTTAACGTCGGGGGCTGGAAACACCATATATTTT | CASSLTSGAGNTIYF
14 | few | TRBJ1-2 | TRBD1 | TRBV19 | TGTGCCAGCCACCCCGGACAGGCTGCCTATGGCTACACCTTC | CASHPGQAAYGYTF
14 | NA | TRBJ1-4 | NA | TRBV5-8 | TGTGCCAGCAGCTTACGGGAGTTTAATGAAAAACTGTTTTTT | CASSLREFNEKLFF
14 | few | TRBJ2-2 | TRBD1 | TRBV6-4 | TGTGCCAGCAGTGACTCACAGGGGGCCGGGGAGCTGTTTTTT | CASSDSQGAGELFF
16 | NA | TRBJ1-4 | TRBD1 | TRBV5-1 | TGCGCCAGCAGCTTGTCTGGGACAGGGGGTTCTGAAAAACTGTTTTTT | CASSLSGTGGSEKLFF
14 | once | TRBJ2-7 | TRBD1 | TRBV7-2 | TGTGCCAGCAGCCCATGGACAGGGGACGACGAGCAGTACTTC | CASSPWTGDDEQYF
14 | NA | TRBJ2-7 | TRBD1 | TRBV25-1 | TGTGCCAGCAGAGCGACAGGGCAATCCTACGAGCAGTACTTC | CASRATGQSYEQYF
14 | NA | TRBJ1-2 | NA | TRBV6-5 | TGTGCCAGCAATCAACTCGGGGGGAGCTATGGCTACACCTTC | CASNQLGGSYGYTF
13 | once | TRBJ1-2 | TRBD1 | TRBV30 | TGTGCCTGGACCCGACAGGGCTCGGGTGGCTACACCTTC | CAWTRQGSGGYTF
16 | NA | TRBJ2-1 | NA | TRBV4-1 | TGCGCCAGCAGCCAATTGCGGGGTTGGTCCTACAATGAGCAGTTCTTC | CASSQLRGWSYNEQFF
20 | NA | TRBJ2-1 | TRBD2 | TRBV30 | TGTGCCTGGAGTGTACCCGGGACTAACGGGAGCGATGACTCCTACAATGAGCAGTTCTTC | CAWSVPGTNGSDDSYNEQFF
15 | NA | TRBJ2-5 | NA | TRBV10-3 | TGTGCCATCAGTGAGCGCCCAGTTGACAAAGAGACCCAGTACTTC | CAISERPVDKETQYF
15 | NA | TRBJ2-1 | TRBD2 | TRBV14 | TGTGCCAGCAGCCTGGGACTAGGGTCTTACAATGAGCAGTTCTTC | CASSLGLGSYNEQFF
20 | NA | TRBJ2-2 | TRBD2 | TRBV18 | TGTGCCAGCTCACAGAGATCCTTAGCGGGAGGGCAATCCAGCACCGGGGAGCTGTTTTTT | CASSQRSLAGGQSSTGELFF
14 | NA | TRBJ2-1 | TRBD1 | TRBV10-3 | TGTGCCATCAGGGGGGACAGTAACTACAATGAGCAGTTCTTC | CAIRGDSNYNEQFF
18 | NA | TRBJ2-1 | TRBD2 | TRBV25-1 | TGTGCCAGCAGCTCGACTAGCGGGAGTGTCATCTCCTACAATGAGCAGTTCTTC | CASSSTSGSVISYNEQFF
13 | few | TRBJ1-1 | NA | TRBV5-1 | TGCGCCAGCAGCCGAGGACAGAACACTGAAGCTTTCTTT | CASSRGQNTEAFF
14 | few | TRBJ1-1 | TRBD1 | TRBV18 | TGTGCCAGCTTCTCCCGGACAGGGAGGACTGAAGCTTTCTTT | CASFSRTGRTEAFF
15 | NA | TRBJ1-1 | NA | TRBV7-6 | TGTGCCAGCAGCTCGAGCCCGGGGATGAACACTGAAGCTTTCTTT | CASSSSPGMNTEAFF
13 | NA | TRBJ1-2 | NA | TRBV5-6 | TGTGCCAGCAGCTGGGGCGGGGACTATGGCTACACCTTC | CASSWGGDYGYTF
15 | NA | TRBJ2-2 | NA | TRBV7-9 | TGTGCCAGCAGCTTCCGTCCGGACTACACCGGGGAGCTGTTTTTT | CASSFRPDYTGELFF
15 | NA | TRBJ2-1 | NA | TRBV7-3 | TGTGCCAGCAGCCCTAAGGCGGGCTCCTACAATGAGCAGTTCTTC | CASSPKAGSYNEQFF
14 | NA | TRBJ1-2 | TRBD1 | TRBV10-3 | TGTGCCATCAGGGAGACAGGGGGCGCGCATGGCTACACCTTC | CAIRETGGAHGYTF
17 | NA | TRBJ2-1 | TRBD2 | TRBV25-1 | TGTGCCAGCAGTGAAGCAACTAGCGGGAGCCCCTATGATGAGCAGTTCTTC | CASSEATSGSPYDEQFF
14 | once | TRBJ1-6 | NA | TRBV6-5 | TGTGCCAGCGGGGGGAGCTCCTATAATTCACCCCTCCACTTT | CASGGSSYNSPLHF
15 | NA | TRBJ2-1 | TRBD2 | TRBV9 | TGTGCCAGCAGCACCCGACTAGCGGGGGGGAATGAGCAGTTCTTC | CASSTRLAGGNEQFF
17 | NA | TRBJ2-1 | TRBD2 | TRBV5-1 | TGCGCCAGCAGCTTATCGCCTAGCGGGGTCTCAGTCAATGAGCAGTTCTTC | CASSLSPSGVSVNEQFF
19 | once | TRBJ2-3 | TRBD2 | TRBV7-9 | TGTGCCAGCAGCTTAGCGATAGATAGCGGGAGAGTTTCAACAGATACGCAGTATTTT | CASSLAIDSGRVSTDTQYF
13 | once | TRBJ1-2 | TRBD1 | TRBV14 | TGTGCCAGCAGCCAATCAGGGGGCTATGGCTACACCTTC | CASSQSGGYGYTF
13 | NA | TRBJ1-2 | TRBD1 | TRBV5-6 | TGTGCCAGCAGCCCGGGACAGGGCTATGGCTACACCTTC | CASSPGQGYGYTF
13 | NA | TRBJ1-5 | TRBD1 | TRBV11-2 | TGTGCCAGCAGCGGACAGGGCGAACAGCCCCAGCATTTT | CASSGQGEQPQHF
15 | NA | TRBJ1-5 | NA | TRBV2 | TGTGCCAGCAGTGAAAGAGGGCTTAGCAATCAGCCCCAGCATTTT | CASSERGLSNQPQHF
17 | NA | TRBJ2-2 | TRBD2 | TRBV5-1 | TGCGCCAGCAGCTTGGTGGTACTAGCGGACTCAACCGGGGAGCTGTTTTTT | CASSLVVLADSTGELFF
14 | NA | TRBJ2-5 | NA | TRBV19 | TGTGCCAGTAGTATTGTGGGGGCGGGAGAGACCCAGTACTTC | CASSIVGAGETQYF
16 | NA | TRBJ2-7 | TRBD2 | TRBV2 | TGTGCCAGCACACAGAACCCGGGACTAGAGGGCTACGAGCAGTACTTC | CASTQNPGLEGYEQYF
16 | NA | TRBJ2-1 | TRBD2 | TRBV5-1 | TGCGCCAGCAGTCGAACTAGCGGGAGCTCCTACAATGAGCAGTTCTTC | CASSRTSGSSYNEQFF
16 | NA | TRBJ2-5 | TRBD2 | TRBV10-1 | TGCGCCAGCAGTGAGGCTAGCGGGGAAAAAAGGGAGACCCAGTACTTC | CASSEASGEKRETQYF
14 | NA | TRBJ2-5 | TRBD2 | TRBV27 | TGTGCCAGCAGTCTAGCGGGTAGTCAAGAGACCCAGTACTTC | CASSLAGSQETQYF
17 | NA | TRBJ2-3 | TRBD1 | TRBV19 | TGTGCCAGTAGCTCGCTAAGACAGGGGTCCTACACAGATACGCAGTATTTT | CASSSLRQGSYTDTQYF
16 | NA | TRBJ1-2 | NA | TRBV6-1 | TGTGCCAGCAGTGAAGGATTTCTTACAGGGAAATATGGCTACACCTTC | CASSEGFLTGKYGYTF
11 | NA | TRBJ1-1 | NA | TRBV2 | TGTGCCAGGACAGTGAACACTGAAGCTTTCTTT | CARTVNTEAFF
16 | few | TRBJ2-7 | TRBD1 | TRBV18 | TGTGCCAGCTCACCACCAGGACAGGGATCACCATACGAGCAGTACTTC | CASSPPGQGSPYEQYF
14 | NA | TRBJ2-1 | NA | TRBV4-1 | TGCGCCAGCAACGACAGGACCTTGACGAATGAGCAGTTCTTC | CASNDRTLTNEQFF